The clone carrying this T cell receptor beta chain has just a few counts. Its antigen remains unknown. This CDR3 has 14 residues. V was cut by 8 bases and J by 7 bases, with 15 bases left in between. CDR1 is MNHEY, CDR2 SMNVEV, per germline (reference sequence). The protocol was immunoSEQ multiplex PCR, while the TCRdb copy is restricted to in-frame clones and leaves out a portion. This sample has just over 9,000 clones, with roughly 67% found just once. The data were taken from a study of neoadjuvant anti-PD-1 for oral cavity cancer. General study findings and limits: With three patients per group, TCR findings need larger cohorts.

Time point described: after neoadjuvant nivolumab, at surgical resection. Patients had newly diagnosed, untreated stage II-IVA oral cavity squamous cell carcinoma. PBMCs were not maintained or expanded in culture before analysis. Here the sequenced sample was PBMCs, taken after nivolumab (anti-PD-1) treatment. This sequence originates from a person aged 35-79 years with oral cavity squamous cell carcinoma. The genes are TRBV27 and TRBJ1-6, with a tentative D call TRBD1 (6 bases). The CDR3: CASSQGGGNSPLHF. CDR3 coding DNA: TGTGCCAGCTCTCAAGGGGGGGGGAATTCACCCCTCCACTTT.